The 27 T cell receptor beta chains below were found in one sample sequenced in a study of cytomegalovirus exposure and HLA in healthy donors. Amplification used 60 Vbeta primers and 13 Jbeta primers. Profiling relied on immunoSEQ multiplex PCR, and the TCRdb table lists in-frame clones only, not all of them. The data contain more than 90,000 clones, about four fifths of them seen just once; the ten biggest clones take up roughly 4%. The sequenced sample was PBMCs. The receptors were sampled from a woman aged 70 to 79 in good health and CMV-seropositive.

This clone appeared a single time. The genes are TRBV5-1 and TRBJ2-1; TRBD1 aligns across 9 bases. V lost 5 bases, J lost 2 bases, and 14 bases stayed unmatched. This CDR3 contains 18 residues. From germline, CDR1 is SGHRS and CDR2 YFSETQ. The CDR3: CASRRGTGKVATYNEQFF. The CDR3 DNA sequence: TGCGCCAGCAGGAGGGGGACAGGGAAGGTAGCGACCTACAATGAGCAGTTCTTC.

V is TRBV18 and J is TRBJ2-5, with TRBD2 matching 7 bases. CDR3 length equals 13 residues. After removal of 6 bases from V and 4 bases from J, the junction contained 5 bases not matched to a gene. Germline V CDR1 and CDR2: KGHSH, LQKENI. CDR3 protein: CASSPWGGETQYF. The CDR3 region has the DNA TGTGCCAGCTCTCCCTGGGGGGGAGAGACCCAGTACTTC.

This clone came up a few times. In DNA, the CDR3 is TGTGCCAGCAGTTACGGGTTGGGAGGGAACACTGAAGCTTTCTTT. Amino acids: CASSYGLGGNTEAFF. This chain links TRBV6-5 with TRBJ1-1; no reliable D call. The CDR3 has 15 amino acids. Deletions cut 2 bases from V and 1 base from J, with 11 bases between. Germline CDR1 and CDR2: MNHEY and SVGAGI.

Notes on this clone: The germline gene is not matched at one end of the junction; a read error may be the cause. Other DNA variants within this sample encode the same CDR3. The genes are TRBV20-1 and TRBJ1-4; D gene uncertain. CDR1 and CDR2 (germline): DFQATT, SNEGSKA (reference sequence). The length of the CDR3 is 11 residues. CDR3 nucleotide sequence: TGCAGTGCCAGAGATGGCGGAAAACTGTTTTTT. Translating gives CSARDGGKLFF.

This clone was observed a handful of times. The rearrangement uses TRBV18 and TRBJ2-5, with 10 bases matching TRBD1. The last part of the DNA fits TRBJ2-7 better; the J call may be wrong. CDR3 length: 14 amino acids. Germline V gives CDR1 KGHSH, CDR2 LQKENI. In DNA form, the CDR3 reads TGTGCCAGCTCAGGGGACAGGGGACCCTACGAGCAGTACTTC. Its protein product is CASSGDRGPYEQYF.

This chain uses TRBV5-8 with TRBJ1-2; D call uncertain. Germline CDR1 SGHTS, CDR2 YDEGEE. V lost 2 bases to trimming and J lost 6 bases, with 8 bases between them. This CDR3 has 12 residues. CDR3 nucleotides: TGTGCCAGCAGCTTTTTCGGGAATGGCTACACCTTC. Its protein product is CASSFFGNGYTF.

The V and J genes are TRBV27 and TRBJ2-7; perhaps TRBD1 as D (5 bases). The germline V and J ends were trimmed by 0 bases and 2 bases, with 11 bases remaining between them. Germline V gene sequence: CDR1 MNHEY, CDR2 SMNVEV (reference sequence). This CDR3 spans 15 amino acids. CDR3 protein: CASSLSGWGTYEQYF. CDR3 coding DNA: TGTGCCAGCAGTTTATCCGGCTGGGGCACCTACGAGCAGTACTTC.

CDR3 protein: CASSPTYRVTNYGYTF. In nucleotides, the CDR3 is TGTGCCAGCAGCCCAACCTACAGGGTTACTAACTATGGCTACACCTTC. The rearrangement uses TRBV7-2 and TRBJ1-2; maybe TRBD1 (6 bases). The V end lost 5 bases, the J end lost 0 bases, and 16 bases lay between the germline ends. Per germline, CDR1 SGHTA and CDR2 FQGNSA. The CDR3 extends over 16 amino acids.

The rearrangement joins TRBV10-1 to TRBJ2-1; D call uncertain. CDR1 is WNHNN and CDR2 is SYGVQD in the germline V gene (reference sequence). The V and J ends lost 4 bases and 7 bases respectively, with 11 bases between them. The CDR3 consists of 13 residues. This chain's CDR3 is CASSGAGVNEQFF. CDR3 DNA: TGCGCCAGCAGTGGTGCCGGAGTGAATGAGCAGTTCTTC.

The chain uses TRBV5-1 and TRBJ2-7; a possible D gene is TRBD2 (6 bases). Germline CDR1 is SGHRS and CDR2 is YFSETQ. This CDR3 spans 15 amino acids. V lost 0 bases and J 0 bases, leaving 10 bases between the germline ends. The CDR3 loop reads CASSLAGTVSYEQYF. CDR3 coding DNA: TGCGCCAGCAGCTTGGCCGGGACTGTCTCCTACGAGCAGTACTTC.

This clone was detected a few times. This chain connects TRBV19 to TRBJ2-1; 8 bases fit TRBD2. The CDR3 is 15 residues long. Germline assignment: CDR1 LNHDA and CDR2 SQIVND (reference sequence). V trimming: 8 bases; J trimming: 6 bases; junction bases outside the gene matches: 12. CDR3 residues: CASQDPAGAPNEQFF. Here the CDR3 DNA reads TGTGCCAGTCAAGACCCAGCGGGAGCACCCAATGAGCAGTTCTTC. The entire variable domain, with the rest obtained from reference TRBV19 and TRBJ2-1, is as follows: DGGITQSPKYLFRKEGQNVTLSCEQNLNHDAMYWYRQDPGQGLRLIYYSQIVNDFQKGDIAEGYSVSREKKESFPLTVTSAQKNPTAFYLCASQDPAGAPNEQFFGPGTRLTVL.

The V call is TRBV11-3, the J call TRBJ2-4, with 11 bases aligning to TRBD2. There are 18 residues in the CDR3. V was clipped by 4 bases and J by 1 base; unmatched bases: 9. Germline V gene lookup returns CDR1 SGHNT and CDR2 YENEEA. Written as DNA, the CDR3 is TGTGCCAGCAGCTCAGGACTAGCGGGCTCGGCGGCCAAAAACATTCAGTACTTC. Translating gives CASSSGLAGSAAKNIQYF.

This clone was seen just once. This chain connects TRBV19 to TRBJ1-5, with 8 bases lining up with TRBD1. Per germline, CDR1 LNHDA and CDR2 SQIVND (reference sequence). This CDR3 spans 15 amino acids. Trimming took 5 bases from V and 6 from J; bases not matched to a gene: 9. CDR3 in DNA: TGTGCCAGTAGTGGCGGGACAGGTGAGCTTCAGCCCCAGCATTTT. Its translation: CASSGGTGELQPQHF.

The chain recombines TRBV21-1 with TRBJ1-3; whether TRBD1, the table's D call, matches the DNA was not checked. TRBV21-1 counts as a pseudogene. The CDR3 spans 17 residues. The CDR3 region has the DNA TGTGCCAGCAGCAAAGGGGGACAGGTAACCTCTGGAAACACCATATATTTT. Protein: CASSKGGQVTSGNTIYF.

This chain joins TRBV19 and TRBJ2-5; tentatively, D is TRBD1 (7 bases). The V and J ends lost 4 bases and 2 bases respectively, with 11 bases between them. The germline V gene encodes CDR1 LNHDA and CDR2 SQIVND (reference sequence). The CDR3 runs 14 residues. The CDR3, as DNA: TGTGCCAGTAGTAAGACAGGGAGGCAAGAGACCCAGTACTTC. Protein sequence: CASSKTGRQETQYF.

This CDR3 is CSVDGGSGYTF. Written as DNA, the CDR3 is TGCAGCGTTGACGGAGGTTCTGGCTACACCTTC. The V and J genes are TRBV29-1 and TRBJ1-2; D unclear. The CDR3 runs to 11 residues. The V gene lost 3 bases and the J gene lost 7 bases, with 9 bases spanning the gap. Germline CDR1 is SQVTM and CDR2 is ANQGSEA.

This chain connects TRBV28 to TRBJ1-1; D is uncertain. The CDR3 is 14 residues long. Germline loops: CDR1 MDHEN, CDR2 SYDVKM. V was pared by 8 bases and J by 2 bases, with 15 bases between. DNA of the CDR3: TGTGCCAGCTCCCGGCCGGAGGGAAACACTGAAGCTTTCTTT. This sequence encodes CASSRPEGNTEAFF.

This chain joins TRBV4-2 and TRBJ2-1; D perhaps matches TRBD1 (5 bases). Germline CDR1 and CDR2: LGHNA and YNFKEQ. Trimming left V 0 bases short and J 6 bases short, with 18 bases between. This CDR3 spans 17 amino acids. CDR3: CASSQDQGGPPGNEQFF. For the CDR3, the DNA is TGTGCCAGCAGCCAAGATCAGGGCGGTCCCCCGGGCAATGAGCAGTTCTTC.

This clone was picked up one time. DNA for the CDR3: TGTGCCAGCAGCGTGGGACTAGCGGGATTCCAAGAGACCCAGTACTTC. The encoded protein is CASSVGLAGFQETQYF. The chain carries TRBV9 and TRBJ2-7, with 13 bases fitting TRBD2. The DNA end is a closer match to TRBJ2-5, so the J assignment may be wrong. The germline gives CDR1 SGDLS, CDR2 YYNGEE. CDR3 length: 16 amino acids.

The chain recombines TRBV30 with TRBJ1-2, with D possibly TRBD1 on 5 matching bases. CDR1 GTSNPN and CDR2 SVGIG come from the germline V gene (reference sequence). The CDR3 is made up of 14 amino acids. Trimming removed 0 bases at V and 3 bases at J, with 11 bases between. As DNA, the CDR3 is TGTGCCTGGAGTGTAGAGGGGAGGTACTATGGCTACACCTTC. Its translation: CAWSVEGRYYGYTF.

This clone appeared a single time. This sequence joins TRBV5-4 and TRBJ2-5, with 9 bases that match TRBD1. The ends lost 4 bases at V and 3 bases at J; junction bases unmatched: 7. Germline CDR1 and CDR2: SGHNT and YYREEE (reference sequence). CDR3 size: 15 residues. CDR3: CASSHRDREKETQYF. The DNA for the CDR3 is TGTGCCAGCAGCCATAGGGACAGGGAAAAAGAGACCCAGTACTTC.

The rearrangement joins TRBV7-9 to TRBJ2-5, with TRBD2 identical over 7 bases. CDR3 length: 15 residues. The germline V gene has CDR1 SEHNR and CDR2 FQNEAQ (reference sequence). Germline trimming cut 2 bases from V and 4 bases from J; bases unmatched to any gene: 7. The DNA for the CDR3 is TGTGCCAGCAGCTTACCAGCGGGACTGCGAGAGACCCAGTACTTC. The encoded protein is CASSLPAGLRETQYF.

The rearrangement uses TRBV4-1 and TRBJ1-1; weak D call: TRBD1 (5 bases). V was clipped by 4 bases and J by 0 bases, with 15 bases between them. This CDR3 spans 16 amino acids. CDR1 and CDR2 from the germline V gene are MGHRA and YSYEKL. CDR3: CASSPSSGMLNTEAFF. In DNA, the CDR3 is TGCGCCAGCAGCCCAAGTTCAGGGATGTTGAACACTGAAGCTTTCTTT.

This clone came up a few times. This sequence joins TRBV10-3 and TRBJ2-7, with D unresolved. This CDR3 contains 11 residues. Germline V gives CDR1 ENHRY, CDR2 SYGVKD. V was pared by 0 bases and J by 6 bases, with 3 bases between. The CDR3 DNA sequence: TGTGCCATCAGTGAGTCCATCGAGCAGTACTTC. Translated, it gives CAISESIEQYF.

This chain joins TRBV19 and TRBJ2-5; no definite D call. This CDR3 is 15 amino acids long. CDR1 and CDR2 from the germline V gene are LNHDA and SQIVND (reference sequence). Deletions cut 3 bases from V and 0 bases from J, with 11 bases between. The CDR3: CASSIIWRNQETQYF. CDR3 coding DNA: TGTGCCAGTAGTATTATCTGGAGAAACCAAGAGACCCAGTACTTC.

This clone was seen once. CDR3 residues: CASTGGFAGNTIYF. Here the CDR3 DNA reads TGTGCCAGTACGGGGGGCTTTGCTGGAAACACCATATATTTT. V gene TRBV19 combines with J gene TRBJ1-3; possibly TRBD1 for D (6 bases). Germline-derived CDR1 and CDR2 are LNHDA and SQIVND (reference sequence). Trimming removed 7 bases at V and 2 bases at J, with 12 bases between. The CDR3 runs to 14 residues. Complete variable domain (other parts from reference TRBV19 and TRBJ1-3): DGGITQSPKYLFRKEGQNVTLSCEQNLNHDAMYWYRQDPGQGLRLIYYSQIVNDFQKGDIAEGYSVSREKKESFPLTVTSAQKNPTAFYLCASTGGFAGNTIYFGEGSWLTVV.

This clone was recorded a few times. The chain couples TRBV5-1 to TRBJ1-1; 9 positions match TRBD1. The germline gives CDR1 SGHRS, CDR2 YFSETQ. The CDR3 runs to 16 residues. V shed 6 bases, J shed 4 bases, and the junction held 13 bases outside the gene matches. The CDR3 bases are TGCGCCAGCATCGGATCCCCCGGGACAGGGAGCACTGAAGCTTTCTTT. As protein: CASIGSPGTGSTEAFF. Supplemented by reference TRBV5-1 and TRBJ1-1, the full variable domain reads KAGVTQTPRYLIKTRGQQVTLSCSPISGHRSVSWYQQTPGQGLQFLFEYFSETQRNKGNFPGRFSGRQFSNSRSEMNVSTLELGDSALYLCASIGSPGTGSTEAFFGQGTRLTVV.